This TCR beta chain was sequenced for a study of identical twins. TCRdb redid the calling of the 5' RACE reads with MiXCR, one entry per CDR3 protein. This sample has under 300,000 distinct CDR3 sequences, with over 5% found just once. In addition, the sample was reused for a study of T cells expressing NK-cell markers. That paper notes: Also leading the CD3+CD56-NKG2C+ fraction in a handful of donors were these clonotypes.

Sample: CD8+ T cells sorted from blood. The source is a woman aged 18-29 years in good health.

CDR3: CASSLTQGAYNSPLHF. The CDR3 bases are TGCGCCAGCAGCCTCACCCAAGGTGCCTATAATTCACCCCTCCACTTT. This rearrangement joins TRBV4-1 to TRBJ1-6; D remains ambiguous. The CDR3 consists of 16 residues. The V end lost 4 bases, the J end lost 2 bases, and 12 bases lay between the germline ends. CDR1 and CDR2 (germline): MGHRA, YSYEKL.